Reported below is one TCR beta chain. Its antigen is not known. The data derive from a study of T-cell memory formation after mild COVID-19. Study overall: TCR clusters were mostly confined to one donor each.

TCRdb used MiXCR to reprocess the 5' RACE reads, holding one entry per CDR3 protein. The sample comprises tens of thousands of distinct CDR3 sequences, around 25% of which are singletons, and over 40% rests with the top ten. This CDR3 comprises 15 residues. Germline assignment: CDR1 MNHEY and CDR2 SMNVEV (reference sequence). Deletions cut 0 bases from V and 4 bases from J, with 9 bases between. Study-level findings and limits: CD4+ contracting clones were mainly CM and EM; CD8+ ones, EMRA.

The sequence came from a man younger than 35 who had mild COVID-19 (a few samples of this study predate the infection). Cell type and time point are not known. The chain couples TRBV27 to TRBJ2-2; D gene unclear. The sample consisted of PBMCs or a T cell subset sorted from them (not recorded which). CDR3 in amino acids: CASSLSFSGTGELFF. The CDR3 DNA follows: TGTGCCAGCAGTTTATCGTTTAGTGGCACCGGGGAGCTGTTTTTT.